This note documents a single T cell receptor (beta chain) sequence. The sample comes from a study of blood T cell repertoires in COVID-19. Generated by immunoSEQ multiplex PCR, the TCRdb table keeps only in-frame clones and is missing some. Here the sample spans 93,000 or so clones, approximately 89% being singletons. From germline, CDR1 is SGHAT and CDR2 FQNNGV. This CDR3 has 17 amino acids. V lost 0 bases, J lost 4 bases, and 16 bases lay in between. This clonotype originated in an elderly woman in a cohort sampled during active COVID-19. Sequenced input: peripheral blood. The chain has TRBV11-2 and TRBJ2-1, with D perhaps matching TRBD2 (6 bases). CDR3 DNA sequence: TGTGCCAGCAGCTTAGATCGAGGAGGGCCTTTTTACAATGAGCAGTTCTTC. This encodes CASSLDRGGPFYNEQFF.